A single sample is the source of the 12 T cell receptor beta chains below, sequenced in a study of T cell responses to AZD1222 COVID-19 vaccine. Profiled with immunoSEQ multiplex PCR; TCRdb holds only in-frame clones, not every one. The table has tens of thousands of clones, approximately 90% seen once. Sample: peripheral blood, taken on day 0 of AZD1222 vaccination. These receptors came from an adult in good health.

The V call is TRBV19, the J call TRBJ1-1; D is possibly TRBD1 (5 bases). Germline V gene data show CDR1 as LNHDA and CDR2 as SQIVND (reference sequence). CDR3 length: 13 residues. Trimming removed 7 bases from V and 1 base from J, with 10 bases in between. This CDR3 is CASIRDRNTEAFF. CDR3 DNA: TGTGCCAGTATCAGAGACAGGAACACTGAAGCTTTCTTT.

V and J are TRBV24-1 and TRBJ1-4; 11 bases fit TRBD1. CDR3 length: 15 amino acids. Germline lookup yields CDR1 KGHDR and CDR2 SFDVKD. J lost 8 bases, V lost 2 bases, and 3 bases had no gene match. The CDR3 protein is CATSDSDRGHEKLFF. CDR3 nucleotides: TGTGCCACCAGTGATTCGGACAGGGGGCACGAAAAACTGTTTTTT.

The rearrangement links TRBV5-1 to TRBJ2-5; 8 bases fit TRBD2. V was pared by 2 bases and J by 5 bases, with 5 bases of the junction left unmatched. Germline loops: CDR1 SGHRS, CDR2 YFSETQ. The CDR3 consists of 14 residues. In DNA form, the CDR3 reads TGCGCCAGCAGCTTAGGGACTAGTGGGGAGACCCAGTACTTC. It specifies CASSLGTSGETQYF.

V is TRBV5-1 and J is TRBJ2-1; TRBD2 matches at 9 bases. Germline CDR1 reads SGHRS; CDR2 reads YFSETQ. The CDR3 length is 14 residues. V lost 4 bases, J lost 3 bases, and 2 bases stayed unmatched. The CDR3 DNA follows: TGCGCCAGCAGCCTTAGCGGGGGCTACAATGAGCAGTTCTTC. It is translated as CASSLSGGYNEQFF.

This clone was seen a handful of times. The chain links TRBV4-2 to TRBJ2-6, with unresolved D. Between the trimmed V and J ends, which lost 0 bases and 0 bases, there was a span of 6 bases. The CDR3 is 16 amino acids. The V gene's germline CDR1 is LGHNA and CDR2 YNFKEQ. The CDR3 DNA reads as TGTGCCAGCAGCCAAGATGTGTTCTCTGGGGCCAACGTCCTGACTTTC. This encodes CASSQDVFSGANVLTF.

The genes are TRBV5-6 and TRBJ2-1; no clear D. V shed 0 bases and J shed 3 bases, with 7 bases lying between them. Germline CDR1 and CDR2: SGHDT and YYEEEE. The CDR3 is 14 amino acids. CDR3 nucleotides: TGTGCCAGCAGCTTGGACATTGGCTACAATGAGCAGTTCTTC. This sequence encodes CASSLDIGYNEQFF.

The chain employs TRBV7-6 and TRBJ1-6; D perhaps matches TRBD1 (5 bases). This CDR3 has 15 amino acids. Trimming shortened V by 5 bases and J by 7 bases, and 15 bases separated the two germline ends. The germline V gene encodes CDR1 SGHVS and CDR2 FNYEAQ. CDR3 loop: CASSPQTVNNSPLHF. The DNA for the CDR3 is TGTGCCAGCAGCCCTCAGACAGTGAACAATTCACCCCTCCACTTT.

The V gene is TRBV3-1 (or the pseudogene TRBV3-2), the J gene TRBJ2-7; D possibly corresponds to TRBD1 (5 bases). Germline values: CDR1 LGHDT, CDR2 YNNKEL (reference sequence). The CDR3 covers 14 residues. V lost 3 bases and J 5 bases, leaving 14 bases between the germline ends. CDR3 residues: CASSHGQGYNEQYF. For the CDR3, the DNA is TGTGCCAGCAGCCATGGGCAGGGATACAACGAGCAGTACTTC.

The CDR3 coding sequence is TGCGCCAGCAGCCAAGCTCCGCCGGCAGGGGGGAATGAGCAGTTCTTC. Protein product: CASSQAPPAGGNEQFF. The chain uses TRBV4-3 and TRBJ2-1; D is possibly TRBD1 (7 bases). With 1 base removed from V and 7 bases from J, the gap between germline ends came to 17 bases. The CDR3 runs to 16 residues. The germline V gene encodes CDR1 LGHNA and CDR2 YSLEER.

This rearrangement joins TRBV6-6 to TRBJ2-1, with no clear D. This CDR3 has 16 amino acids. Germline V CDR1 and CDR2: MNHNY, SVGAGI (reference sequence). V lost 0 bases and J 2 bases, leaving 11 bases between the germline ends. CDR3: CASSYSRLETYNEQFF. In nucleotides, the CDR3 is TGTGCCAGCAGTTACTCTCGGCTAGAGACCTACAATGAGCAGTTCTTC.

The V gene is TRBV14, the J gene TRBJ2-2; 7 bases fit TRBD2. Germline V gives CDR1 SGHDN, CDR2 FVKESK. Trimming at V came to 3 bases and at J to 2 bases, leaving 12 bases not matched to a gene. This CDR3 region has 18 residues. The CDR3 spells CASSHQLGEGPNTGELFF. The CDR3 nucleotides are TGTGCCAGCAGCCACCAGCTGGGGGAGGGTCCTAACACCGGGGAGCTGTTTTTT.

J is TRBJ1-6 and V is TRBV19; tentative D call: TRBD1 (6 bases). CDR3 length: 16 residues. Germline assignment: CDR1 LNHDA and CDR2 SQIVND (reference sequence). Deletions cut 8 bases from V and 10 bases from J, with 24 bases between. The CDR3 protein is CASHLQGSWSGSPLHF. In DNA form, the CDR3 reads TGTGCCAGTCACCTCCAGGGGAGTTGGTCCGGATCACCCCTCCACTTT.